This T cell receptor (beta chain) was observed in a study of OX40 agonist ivuxolimab in advanced cancers. Study details: Checkpoint inhibitors had been given previously to 40% of patients. Study outcomes and limitations: Clonal expansion was among the lowest in partial responders at 0.1-3.0 mg/kg, especially CD8+. Expanded peripheral T cell antigen specificity was not determined.

This table comes from immunoSEQ multiplex PCR, and its TCRdb copy is limited to in-frame clones, with some not included. The sample carries 50,000 to 75,000 clones, about four fifths recorded once. Notes on this clone: Its antigen is not identified.

Baseline was the first blood sampling point, followed by cycle 4 day 1 and cycle 7 day 1. In germline, CDR1 is MNHEY, CDR2 SMNVEV (reference sequence). This CDR3 comprises 16 residues. Trimming cost V 5 bases and J 8 bases; bases outside gene matches: 12. The specimen comprised CD4+ or CD8+ T cells sorted from blood, sampled in a trial of the OX40 agonist ivuxolimab. This TCR was recovered from an adult with an advanced solid tumor such as melanoma, head and neck, liver or kidney cancer. The V gene is TRBV27, the J gene TRBJ2-4; 10 positions agree with TRBD1. CDR3 amino acids: CASSPKLPGTGDIQYF. CDR3 DNA: TGTGCCAGCAGTCCTAAACTCCCCGGGACAGGGGACATTCAGTACTTC.